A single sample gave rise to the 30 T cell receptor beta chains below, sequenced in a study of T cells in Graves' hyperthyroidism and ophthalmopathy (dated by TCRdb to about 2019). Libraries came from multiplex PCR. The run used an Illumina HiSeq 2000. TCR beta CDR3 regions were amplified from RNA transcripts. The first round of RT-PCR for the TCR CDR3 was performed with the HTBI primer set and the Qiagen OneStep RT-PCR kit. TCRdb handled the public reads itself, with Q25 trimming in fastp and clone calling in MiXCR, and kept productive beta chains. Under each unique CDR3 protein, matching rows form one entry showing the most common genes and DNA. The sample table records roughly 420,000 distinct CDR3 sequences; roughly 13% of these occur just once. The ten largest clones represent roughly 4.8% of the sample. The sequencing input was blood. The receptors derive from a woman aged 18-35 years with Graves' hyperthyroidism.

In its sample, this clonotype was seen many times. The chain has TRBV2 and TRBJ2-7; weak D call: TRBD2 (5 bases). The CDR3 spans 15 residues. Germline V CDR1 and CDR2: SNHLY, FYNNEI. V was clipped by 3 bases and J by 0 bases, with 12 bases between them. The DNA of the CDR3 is TGTGCCAGCAGTGATTACAGCGGTTACTCCTACGAGCAGTACTTC. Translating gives CASSDYSGYSYEQYF.

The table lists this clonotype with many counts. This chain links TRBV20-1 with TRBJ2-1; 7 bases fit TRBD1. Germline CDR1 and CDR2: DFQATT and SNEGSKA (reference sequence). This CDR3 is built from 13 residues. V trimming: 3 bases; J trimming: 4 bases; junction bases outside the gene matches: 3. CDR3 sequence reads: CSASRDRYNEQFF. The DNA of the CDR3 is TGCAGTGCTAGTAGGGACAGATACAATGAGCAGTTCTTC.

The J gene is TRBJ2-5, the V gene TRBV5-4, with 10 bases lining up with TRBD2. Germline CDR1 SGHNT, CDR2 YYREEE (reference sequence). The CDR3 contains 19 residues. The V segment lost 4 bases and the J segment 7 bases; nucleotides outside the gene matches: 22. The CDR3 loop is CASSIWTGFPSGRGATQYF. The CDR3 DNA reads TGTGCCAGCAGCATATGGACAGGGTTTCCTAGCGGGAGAGGGGCGACCCAGTACTTC.

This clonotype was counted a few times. The CDR3 is CASSIATWGTEAFF. The CDR3 DNA follows: TGTGCCAGTAGTATTGCAACTTGGGGCACTGAAGCTTTCTTT. V usage is TRBV19 and J usage is TRBJ1-1, with D unclear. CDR1 and CDR2 from the germline V gene are LNHDA and SQIVND (reference sequence). The CDR3 consists of 14 residues. Trimming left V 3 bases short and J 4 bases short, with 12 bases between.

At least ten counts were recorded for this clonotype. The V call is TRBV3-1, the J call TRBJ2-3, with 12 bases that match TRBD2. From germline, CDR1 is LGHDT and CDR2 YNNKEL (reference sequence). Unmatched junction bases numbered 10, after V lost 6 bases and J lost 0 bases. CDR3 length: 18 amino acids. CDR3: CASRPTGLAGSSTDTQYF. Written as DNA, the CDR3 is TGTGCCAGCAGACCAACGGGACTAGCGGGCTCGAGCACAGATACGCAGTATTTT.

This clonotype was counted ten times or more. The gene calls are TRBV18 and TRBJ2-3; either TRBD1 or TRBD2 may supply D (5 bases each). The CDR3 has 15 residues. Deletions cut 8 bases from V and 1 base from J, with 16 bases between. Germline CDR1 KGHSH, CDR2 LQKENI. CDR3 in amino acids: CASAPGARGTDTQYF. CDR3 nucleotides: TGTGCCAGCGCCCCCGGGGCGCGGGGCACAGATACGCAGTATTTT.

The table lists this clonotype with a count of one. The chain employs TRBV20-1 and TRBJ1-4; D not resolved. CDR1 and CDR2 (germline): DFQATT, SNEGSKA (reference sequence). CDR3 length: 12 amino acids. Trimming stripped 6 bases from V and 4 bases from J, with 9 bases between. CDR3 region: CSAAGFNEKLFF. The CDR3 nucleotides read TGCAGTGCCGCGGGGTTTAATGAAAAACTGTTTTTT.

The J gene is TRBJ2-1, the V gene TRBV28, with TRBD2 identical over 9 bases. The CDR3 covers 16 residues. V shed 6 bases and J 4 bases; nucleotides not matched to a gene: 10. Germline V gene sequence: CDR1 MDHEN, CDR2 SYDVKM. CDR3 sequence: CASSLAGLAKYNEQFF. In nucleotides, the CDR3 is TGTGCCAGCAGCCTAGCGGGGCTAGCGAAGTACAATGAGCAGTTCTTC.

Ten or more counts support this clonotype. The DNA of the CDR3 is TGTGCCAGCAGTACCGAGGGACAGGCGACAGATACGCAGTATTTT. It codes for CASSTEGQATDTQYF. The genes are TRBV6-2 or TRBV6-3 and TRBJ2-3, with 8 bases fitting TRBD1. V lost 5 bases and J lost 3; bases outside the gene matches: 7. The CDR3 length is 15 residues. Germline-derived CDR1 and CDR2 are MNHEY and SVGEGT.

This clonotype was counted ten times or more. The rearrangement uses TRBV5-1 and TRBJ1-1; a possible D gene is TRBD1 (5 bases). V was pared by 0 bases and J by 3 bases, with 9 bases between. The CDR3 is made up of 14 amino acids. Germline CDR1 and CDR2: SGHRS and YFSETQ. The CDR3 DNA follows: TGCGCCAGCAGCTTGGAGATCAGGGACACTGAAGCTTTCTTT. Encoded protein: CASSLEIRDTEAFF. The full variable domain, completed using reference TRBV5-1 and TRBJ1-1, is KAGVTQTPRYLIKTRGQQVTLSCSPISGHRSVSWYQQTPGQGLQFLFEYFSETQRNKGNFPGRFSGRQFSNSRSEMNVSTLELGDSALYLCASSLEIRDTEAFFGQGTRLTVV.

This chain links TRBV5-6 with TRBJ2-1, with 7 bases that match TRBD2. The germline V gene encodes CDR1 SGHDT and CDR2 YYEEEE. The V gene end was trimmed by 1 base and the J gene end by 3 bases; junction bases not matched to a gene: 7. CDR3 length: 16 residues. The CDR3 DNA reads TGTGCCAGCAGCTTGTATGCGGGAGAGATCTACAATGAGCAGTTCTTC. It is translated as CASSLYAGEIYNEQFF.

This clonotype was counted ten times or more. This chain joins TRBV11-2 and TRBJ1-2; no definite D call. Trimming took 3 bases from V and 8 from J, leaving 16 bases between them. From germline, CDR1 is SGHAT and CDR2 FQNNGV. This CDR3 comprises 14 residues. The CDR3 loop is CASSFSEDLSGYTF. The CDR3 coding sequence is TGTGCCAGCAGCTTTTCAGAGGACCTTTCGGGCTACACCTTC.

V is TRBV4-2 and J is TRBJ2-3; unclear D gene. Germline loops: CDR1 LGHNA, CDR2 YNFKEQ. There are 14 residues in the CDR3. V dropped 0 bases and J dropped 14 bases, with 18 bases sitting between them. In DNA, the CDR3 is TGTGCCAGCAGCCAAGATATTGGAGCCCCTGTGTTGTATTTT. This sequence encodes CASSQDIGAPVLYF.

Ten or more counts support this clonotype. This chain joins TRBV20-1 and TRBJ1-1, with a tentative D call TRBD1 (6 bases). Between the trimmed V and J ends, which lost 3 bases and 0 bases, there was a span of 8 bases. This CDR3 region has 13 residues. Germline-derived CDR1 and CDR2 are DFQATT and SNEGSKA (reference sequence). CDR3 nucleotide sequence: TGCAGTGCTAGCGGGACAATGAACACTGAAGCTTTCTTT. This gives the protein CSASGTMNTEAFF.

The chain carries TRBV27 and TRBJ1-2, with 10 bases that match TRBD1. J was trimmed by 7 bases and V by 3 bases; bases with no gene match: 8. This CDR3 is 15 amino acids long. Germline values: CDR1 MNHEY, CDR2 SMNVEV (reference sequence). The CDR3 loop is CASSLTDRGWSGYTF. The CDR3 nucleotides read TGTGCCAGCAGTTTGACGGACAGGGGGTGGAGTGGCTACACCTTC.

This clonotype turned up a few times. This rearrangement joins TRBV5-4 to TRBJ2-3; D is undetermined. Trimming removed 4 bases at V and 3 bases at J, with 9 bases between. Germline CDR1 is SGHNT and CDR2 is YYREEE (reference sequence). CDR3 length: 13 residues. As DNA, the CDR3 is TGTGCCAGCAGCGGGGTGGAAACAGATACGCAGTATTTT. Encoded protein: CASSGVETDTQYF.

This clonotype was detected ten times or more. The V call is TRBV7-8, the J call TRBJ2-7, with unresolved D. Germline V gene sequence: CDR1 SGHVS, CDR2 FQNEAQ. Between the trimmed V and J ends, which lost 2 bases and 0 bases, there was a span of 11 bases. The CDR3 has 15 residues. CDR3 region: CASSLPPGISYEQYF. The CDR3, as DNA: TGTGCCAGCAGCTTACCCCCAGGAATCTCCTACGAGCAGTACTTC. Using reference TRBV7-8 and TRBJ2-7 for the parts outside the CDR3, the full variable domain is GAGVSQSPRYKVAKRGQDVALRCDPISGHVSLFWYQQALGQGPEFLTYFQNEAQLDKSGLPSDRFFAERPEGSVSTLKIQRTQQEDSAVYLCASSLPPGISYEQYFGPGTRLTVT.

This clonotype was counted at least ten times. CDR3 nucleotide sequence: TGTGCCAGCAGTTCTCGGACTAGCGGGAGCGGAGGCAATGAGCAGTTCTTC. Amino acids: CASSSRTSGSGGNEQFF. The chain combines TRBV27 with TRBJ2-1, with TRBD2 matching 13 bases. The germline V gene encodes CDR1 MNHEY and CDR2 SMNVEV (reference sequence). There are 17 residues in the CDR3. The V segment lost 4 bases and the J segment 6 bases; nucleotides outside the gene matches: 9.

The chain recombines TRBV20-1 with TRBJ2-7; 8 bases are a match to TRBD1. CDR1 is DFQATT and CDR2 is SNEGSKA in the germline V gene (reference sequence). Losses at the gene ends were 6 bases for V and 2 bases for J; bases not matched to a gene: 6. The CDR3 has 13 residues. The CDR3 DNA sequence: TGCAGTGCAGCCGGGACAGGTCCCTACGAGCAGTACTTC. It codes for CSAAGTGPYEQYF.

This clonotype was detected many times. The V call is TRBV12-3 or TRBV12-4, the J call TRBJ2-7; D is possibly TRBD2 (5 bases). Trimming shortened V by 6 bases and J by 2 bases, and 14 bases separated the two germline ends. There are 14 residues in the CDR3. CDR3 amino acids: CASSPFGNTYEQYF. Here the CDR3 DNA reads TGTGCCAGCAGCCCCTTCGGGAACACCTACGAGCAGTACTTC.

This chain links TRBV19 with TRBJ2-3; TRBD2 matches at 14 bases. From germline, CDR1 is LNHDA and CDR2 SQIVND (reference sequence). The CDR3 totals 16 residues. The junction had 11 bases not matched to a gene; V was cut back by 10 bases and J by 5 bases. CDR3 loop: CATMTSGRAREDTQYF. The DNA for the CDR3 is TGTGCCACCATGACTAGCGGGAGGGCCCGGGAAGATACGCAGTATTTT. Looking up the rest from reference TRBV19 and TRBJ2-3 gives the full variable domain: DGGITQSPKYLFRKEGQNVTLSCEQNLNHDAMYWYRQDPGQGLRLIYYSQIVNDFQKGDIAEGYSVSREKKESFPLTVTSAQKNPTAFYLCATMTSGRAREDTQYFGPGTRLTVL.

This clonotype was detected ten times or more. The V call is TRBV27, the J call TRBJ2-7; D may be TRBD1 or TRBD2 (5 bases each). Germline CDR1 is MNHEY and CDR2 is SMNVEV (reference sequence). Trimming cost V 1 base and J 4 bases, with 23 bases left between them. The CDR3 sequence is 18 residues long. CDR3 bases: TGTGCCAGCAGTTTATATCCCCCGCAGGGCGGGCTGCCATACGAGCAGTACTTC. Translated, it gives CASSLYPPQGGLPYEQYF.

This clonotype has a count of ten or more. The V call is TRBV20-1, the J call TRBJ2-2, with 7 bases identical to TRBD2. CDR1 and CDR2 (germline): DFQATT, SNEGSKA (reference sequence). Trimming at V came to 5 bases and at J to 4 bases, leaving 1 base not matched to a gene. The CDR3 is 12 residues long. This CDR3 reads CSAGRGTGELFF. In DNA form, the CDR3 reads TGCAGTGCTGGGAGGGGCACCGGGGAGCTGTTTTTT.

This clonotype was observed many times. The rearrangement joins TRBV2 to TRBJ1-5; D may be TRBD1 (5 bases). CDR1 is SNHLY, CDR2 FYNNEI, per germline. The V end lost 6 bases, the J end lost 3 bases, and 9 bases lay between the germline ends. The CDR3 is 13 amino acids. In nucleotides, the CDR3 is TGTGCCAGCAGCCTGGACACCAATCAGCCCCAGCATTTT. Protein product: CASSLDTNQPQHF.

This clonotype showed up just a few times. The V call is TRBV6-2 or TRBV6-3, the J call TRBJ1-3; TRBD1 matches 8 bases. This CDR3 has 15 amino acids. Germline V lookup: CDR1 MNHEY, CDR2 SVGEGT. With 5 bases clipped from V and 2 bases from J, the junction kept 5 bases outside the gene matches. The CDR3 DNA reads TGTGCCAGCAGTGCAAGGACAGGGACTGGAAACACCATATATTTT. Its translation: CASSARTGTGNTIYF.

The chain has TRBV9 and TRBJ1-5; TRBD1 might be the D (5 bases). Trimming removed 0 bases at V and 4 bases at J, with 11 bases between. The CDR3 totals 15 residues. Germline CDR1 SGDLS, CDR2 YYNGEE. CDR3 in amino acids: CASSVGWAGNQPQHF. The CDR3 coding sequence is TGTGCCAGCAGCGTAGGTTGGGCAGGGAATCAGCCCCAGCATTTT. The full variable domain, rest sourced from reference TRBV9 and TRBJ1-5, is DSGVTQTPKHLITATGQRVTLRCSPRSGDLSVYWYQQSLDQGLQFLIQYYNGEERAKGNILERFSAQQFPDLHSELNLSSLELGDSALYFCASSVGWAGNQPQHFGDGTRLSIL.

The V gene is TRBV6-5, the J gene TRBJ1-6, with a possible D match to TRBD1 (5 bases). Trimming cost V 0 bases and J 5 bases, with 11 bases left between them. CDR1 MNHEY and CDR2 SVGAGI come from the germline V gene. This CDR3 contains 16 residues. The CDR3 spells CASSYSIPGHNSPLHF. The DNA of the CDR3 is TGTGCCAGCAGTTACTCGATCCCAGGGCATAATTCACCCCTCCACTTT.

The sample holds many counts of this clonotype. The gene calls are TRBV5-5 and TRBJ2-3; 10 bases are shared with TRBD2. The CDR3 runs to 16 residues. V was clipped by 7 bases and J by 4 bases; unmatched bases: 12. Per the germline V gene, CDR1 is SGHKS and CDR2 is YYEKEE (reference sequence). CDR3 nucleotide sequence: TGTGCCAGCGGCGGGTCTAGCGGGAGTCGTGCAGATACGCAGTATTTT. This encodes CASGGSSGSRADTQYF.

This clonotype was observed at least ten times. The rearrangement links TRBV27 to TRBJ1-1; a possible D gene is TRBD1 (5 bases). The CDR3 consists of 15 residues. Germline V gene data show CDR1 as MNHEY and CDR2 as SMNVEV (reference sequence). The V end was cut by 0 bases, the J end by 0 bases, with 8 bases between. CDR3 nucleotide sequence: TGTGCCAGCAGTTTATCGTGGGGCCTGAACACTGAAGCTTTCTTT. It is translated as CASSLSWGLNTEAFF.

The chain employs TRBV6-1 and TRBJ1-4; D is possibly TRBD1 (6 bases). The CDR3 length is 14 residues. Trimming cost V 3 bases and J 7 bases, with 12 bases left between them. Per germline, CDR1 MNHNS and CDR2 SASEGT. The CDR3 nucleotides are TGTGCCAGCAGTGATTGGGGGCGTCTTGAAAAACTGTTTTTT. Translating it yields CASSDWGRLEKLFF.